Listed here are 12 T cell receptor beta chains from one sample, sequenced in a study of OX40 agonist ivuxolimab in advanced cancers. Measured with immunoSEQ multiplex PCR; TCRdb has only the in-frame clones, and not every one. This table has about 79,000 clones, around 80% appearing once. The specimen comprised CD4+ or CD8+ T cells sorted from blood, sampled in a trial of the OX40 agonist ivuxolimab. The receptors were sampled from an adult with an advanced solid tumor such as melanoma, head and neck, liver or kidney cancer.

The rearrangement joins TRBV19 to TRBJ2-7, with D maybe TRBD1 (6 bases). Germline V gives CDR1 LNHDA, CDR2 SQIVND (reference sequence). V lost 10 bases and J lost 0, with 22 bases in between. There are 16 residues in the CDR3. The CDR3 sequence: CAILNAGTPFSYEQYF. DNA for the CDR3: TGTGCCATTCTTAACGCCGGGACACCTTTCTCCTACGAGCAGTACTTC.

This clone has more than one count but fewer than ten. This rearrangement joins TRBV18 to TRBJ1-3; 9 bases are shared with TRBD1. This CDR3 comprises 16 residues. CDR1 is KGHSH, CDR2 LQKENI, per germline. V lost 5 bases and J lost 0; bases outside the gene matches: 5. CDR3 in amino acids: CASSTEQGASGNTIYF. The CDR3 DNA is TGTGCCAGCTCAACGGAACAGGGGGCCTCTGGAAACACCATATATTTT. Full variable domain (outside the CDR3, taken from reference TRBV18 and TRBJ1-3): NAGVMQNPRHLVRRRGQEARLRCSPMKGHSHVYWYRQLPEEGLKFMVYLQKENIIDESGMPKERFSAEFPKEGPSILRIQQVVRGDSAAYFCASSTEQGASGNTIYFGEGSWLTVV.

This clone was seen only once. One end of the junction fails to match germline, which may point to a read error. The CDR3 DNA reads TGTGTCTGGAGTGTTACCCGGACTAGGACCTACGAGCAGTACTTC. Amino acids: CVWSVTRTRTYEQYF. This chain joins TRBV30 and TRBJ2-7, with 7 bases that match TRBD2. The CDR3 length is 15 residues. Germline lookup yields CDR1 GTSNPN and CDR2 SVGIG (reference sequence).

V usage is TRBV6-1 and J usage is TRBJ2-5, with a weak D call TRBD2 (7 bases). Germline V CDR1 and CDR2: MNHNS, SASEGT. The V end was cut by 5 bases, the J end by 5 bases, with 15 bases between. The CDR3 length is 14 residues. The CDR3 bases are TGTGCCAGCAGTCCGGGGGGCGTACGGGAGACCCAGTACTTC. It codes for CASSPGGVRETQYF.

The J gene is TRBJ2-5, the V gene TRBV5-6; no clear D. Trimming left V 1 base short and J 2 bases short, with 12 bases between. The length of the CDR3 is 15 residues. The V gene's germline CDR1 is SGHDT and CDR2 YYEEEE. The CDR3 loop reads CASSLRMKGQETQYF. Here the CDR3 DNA reads TGTGCCAGCAGCTTGAGGATGAAAGGACAAGAGACCCAGTACTTC.

This chain joins TRBV5-1 and TRBJ2-1; unclear D gene. Germline V gene data show CDR1 as SGHRS and CDR2 as YFSETQ. This CDR3 has 13 residues. Trimming removed 0 bases from V and 8 bases from J, with 9 bases in between. The CDR3 DNA follows: TGCGCCAGCAGCTTGGCCCCTCCCGATGAGCAGTTCTTC. Its translation: CASSLAPPDEQFF.

The chain has TRBV28 and TRBJ2-6; no reliable D call. Trimming pared 3 bases from V and 2 bases from J, leaving 14 bases between. The CDR3 covers 17 residues. Looked up from germline, CDR1 is MDHEN and CDR2 is SYDVKM. The CDR3: CASSFDYLGAGANVLTF. The CDR3 coding sequence is TGTGCCAGCAGTTTCGATTACTTGGGCGCTGGGGCCAACGTCCTGACTTTC.

The rearrangement joins TRBV7-6 to TRBJ2-5; TRBD2 matches 7 bases. Germline V gene data show CDR1 as SGHVS and CDR2 as FNYEAQ. The CDR3 runs to 16 residues. Trimming at V came to 4 bases and at J to 2 bases, leaving 10 bases not matched to a gene. The CDR3 DNA reads as TGTGCCAGCAGCTCAGCATTCGGGAGGAGTCAAGAGACCCAGTACTTC. Translating gives CASSSAFGRSQETQYF.

The rearrangement links TRBV9 to TRBJ2-7; 9 bases are a match to TRBD1. Germline V gives CDR1 SGDLS, CDR2 YYNGEE. The CDR3 consists of 15 residues. With V trimmed by 2 bases and J by 4 bases, 7 bases remained unmatched. CDR3 sequence: CASSVAGQGGYEQYF. The CDR3 DNA sequence: TGTGCCAGCAGCGTCGCGGGACAGGGAGGTTACGAGCAGTACTTC.

The chain has TRBV28 and TRBJ2-1; D possibly corresponds to TRBD2 (6 bases). V was trimmed by 8 bases and J by 10 bases, leaving 21 bases between them. CDR3 length equals 14 residues. The germline V gene has CDR1 MDHEN and CDR2 SYDVKM. The CDR3 DNA sequence: TGTGCCAGCCTCCGGGACTCCCCACGGGGGGAGCAGTTCTTC. It is translated as CASLRDSPRGEQFF.

The J gene is TRBJ2-3, the V gene TRBV7-9; the D gene is possibly TRBD2 (8 bases). Germline CDR1 and CDR2: SEHNR and FQNEAQ (reference sequence). The CDR3 sequence is 18 residues long. Trimming took 8 bases from V and 0 from J, leaving 24 bases between them. The CDR3 spells CASLESREGATSTDTQYF. The CDR3 DNA sequence: TGTGCCAGCCTCGAGAGTCGGGAGGGGGCGACTAGCACAGATACGCAGTATTTT. The full variable domain, with the rest looked up from reference TRBV7-9 and TRBJ2-3, is DTGVSQNPRHKITKRGQNVTFRCDPISEHNRLYWYRQTLGQGPEFLTYFQNEAQLEKSRLLSDRFSAERPKGSFSTLEIQRTEQGDSAMYLCASLESREGATSTDTQYFGPGTRLTVL.

This clone was detected only a few times. The chain joins TRBV19 to TRBJ2-7; 7 bases are a match to TRBD1. Unmatched junction bases numbered 7, after V lost 5 bases and J lost 6 bases. The CDR3 is made up of 13 amino acids. Looked up from germline, CDR1 is LNHDA and CDR2 is SQIVND (reference sequence). CDR3 sequence: CASSEQGNSEQYF. In DNA, the CDR3 is TGTGCCAGTAGTGAACAGGGGAATAGCGAGCAGTACTTC.